This passage covers 32 T cell receptor beta chains from one sample sequenced in a study of read filtering for tumor transcriptome and immune sequencing. From about 400 ng of RNA, a library with molecular barcoded alpha/delta and beta/gamma adaptors was made. TCRdb processed the reads anew with MiXCR; each CDR3 protein has one entry. The repertoire holds around 48,000 distinct CDR3 sequences, roughly a fifth seen once, with 15% in the top ten. The sequenced sample consisted of a population of CD138-negative cells sorted from bone marrow. Receptors were obtained from a donor over 35 with multiple myeloma.

This clonotype has ten or more counts. V gene TRBV9 combines with J gene TRBJ2-2; no clear D. The CDR3 is 12 amino acids. V lost 2 bases to trimming and J lost 7 bases, with 6 bases between them. CDR1 and CDR2 from the germline V gene are SGDLS and YYNGEE. CDR3 residues: CASSVDVGELFF. The CDR3 DNA reads TGTGCCAGCAGCGTCGATGTCGGGGAGCTGTTTTTT.

This clonotype was recorded many times. CDR3 sequence: CSVEEVGGGTDTQYF. The DNA for the CDR3 is TGCAGCGTTGAAGAAGTGGGAGGGGGCACAGATACGCAGTATTTT. This chain links TRBV29-1 with TRBJ2-3; 7 nucleotides match TRBD2. After removal of 0 bases from V and 1 base from J, the junction contained 4 bases not matched to a gene. This CDR3 contains 15 residues. Germline V gives CDR1 SQVTM, CDR2 ANQGSEA.

This clonotype was picked up many times. V is TRBV6-1 and J is TRBJ2-1; D remains ambiguous. The germline V gene has CDR1 MNHNS and CDR2 SASEGT. The CDR3 covers 15 residues. Trimming took off 6 bases at V and 0 bases at J, with 12 bases between the two ends. The CDR3: CASRLDISSYNEQFF. The CDR3 region has the DNA TGTGCCAGCAGATTAGACATCTCCTCCTACAATGAGCAGTTCTTC.

This clonotype appeared many times. The V and J genes are TRBV6-2 or TRBV6-3 and TRBJ1-1; D is perhaps TRBD1 (5 bases). Germline V gives CDR1 MNHEY, CDR2 SVGEGT. V lost 5 bases to trimming and J lost 3 bases, with 13 bases between them. The CDR3 is made up of 14 amino acids. The CDR3 is CASSRGNLYTEAFF. In DNA form, the CDR3 reads TGTGCCAGCAGTCGGGGGAATCTTTACACTGAAGCTTTCTTT.

This clonotype appeared many times. The genes are TRBV30 and TRBJ2-7; D is uncertain. The CDR3 extends over 12 amino acids. V lost 1 base and J 5 bases, leaving 9 bases between the germline ends. Germline CDR1 reads GTSNPN; CDR2 reads SVGIG (reference sequence). CDR3 nucleotides: TGTGCCTGGAGTGGGATGGGGAACGAGCAGTACTTC. It translates to CAWSGMGNEQYF.

This clonotype was recorded at least ten times. The chain is built from TRBV19 and TRBJ1-1; possibly TRBD1 for D (5 bases). In germline, CDR1 is LNHDA, CDR2 SQIVND (reference sequence). The CDR3 spans 16 residues. V dropped 5 bases and J dropped 1 base, with 17 bases sitting between them. The CDR3 is CASSPRDWGRNTEAFF. DNA of the CDR3: TGTGCCAGTAGTCCCCGTGATTGGGGCCGGAACACTGAAGCTTTCTTT. The full variable domain, its missing parts supplied by reference TRBV19 and TRBJ1-1, is DGGITQSPKYLFRKEGQNVTLSCEQNLNHDAMYWYRQDPGQGLRLIYYSQIVNDFQKGDIAEGYSVSREKKESFPLTVTSAQKNPTAFYLCASSPRDWGRNTEAFFGQGTRLTVV.

Ten or more counts support this clonotype. V is TRBV19 and J is TRBJ2-7; D may be TRBD2 (5 bases). CDR3 length: 18 residues. The germline gives CDR1 LNHDA, CDR2 SQIVND (reference sequence). Trimming pared 3 bases from V and 1 base from J, leaving 22 bases between. The CDR3 loop reads CASSITFRTSRGSYEQYF. The CDR3 bases are TGTGCCAGTAGTATCACCTTCAGGACGTCGCGAGGGTCCTACGAGCAGTACTTC.

The V call is TRBV4-1, the J call TRBJ1-2; D is uncertain. Germline CDR1 MGHRA, CDR2 YSYEKL. The CDR3 has 14 amino acids. V lost 2 bases, J lost 4 bases, and 11 bases lay in between. CDR3 sequence (DNA): TGCGCCAGCAGCCAACCCGGGCAGAGCTATGGCTACACCTTC. Translation: CASSQPGQSYGYTF.

As for this clonotype: An end of the junction differs from the germline gene, which may be a read error. The chain has TRBV6-5 and TRBJ1-5; 8 bases are a match to TRBD1. Germline V gives CDR1 MNHEY, CDR2 SVGAGI. This CDR3 spans 15 amino acids. The CDR3 nucleotides are TGTGCCAGCAGAAAGGACAGGGTTCAAGATCAGCCTCAGCATTTT. This gives the protein CASRKDRVQDQPQHF.

The chain has TRBV19 and TRBJ2-7, with a tentative D call TRBD1 (8 bases). This CDR3 comprises 18 residues. The germline CDR1 and CDR2 sequences are LNHDA and SQIVND (reference sequence). V lost 3 bases to trimming and J lost 6 bases, with 27 bases between them. The CDR3: CASSIVGTGGRGGSEQYF. As DNA, the CDR3 is TGTGCCAGTAGTATCGTCGGGACAGGAGGGCGCGGGGGCTCCGAGCAGTACTTC.

This clonotype was seen ten or more times. The V call is TRBV20-1, the J call TRBJ2-7; D gene ambiguous. V lost 6 bases to trimming and J lost 2 bases, with 11 bases between them. CDR1 and CDR2 (germline): DFQATT, SNEGSKA (reference sequence). The CDR3 has 12 residues. The CDR3 coding sequence is TGCAGTGCCTCAACCGGACCCTACGAGCAGTACTTC. It codes for CSASTGPYEQYF.

This clonotype was counted only a few times. This rearrangement joins TRBV25-1 to TRBJ2-1, with 8 bases lining up with TRBD1. The CDR3 is 15 amino acids. The ends lost 4 bases at V and 4 bases at J; junction bases unmatched: 6. CDR1 and CDR2 (germline): MGHDK, SYGVNS. The CDR3 region is CASSVGRGRYNEQFF. In DNA form, the CDR3 reads TGTGCCAGCAGTGTGGGCAGGGGGCGTTACAATGAGCAGTTCTTC.

This clonotype was detected many times. The chain employs TRBV6-2 or TRBV6-3 and TRBJ1-5; 9 bases map to TRBD1. J gave up 4 bases and V 7 bases, and 11 bases lay outside the gene matches. CDR1 is MNHEY, CDR2 SVGEGT, per germline. The CDR3 runs to 16 residues. The chain's CDR3 is CASITGGAGENQPQHF. CDR3 in DNA: TGTGCCAGCATCACAGGGGGCGCGGGAGAAAATCAGCCCCAGCATTTT.

This rearrangement joins TRBV6-5 to TRBJ1-5, with D possibly being TRBD1 (6 bases). Germline V gives CDR1 MNHEY, CDR2 SVGAGI. The CDR3 runs 14 residues. Trimming removed 5 bases at V and 6 bases at J, with 14 bases between. In DNA form, the CDR3 reads TGTGCCAGCAGTCGAAGACAGGTCAGTCAGCCCCAGCATTTT. Translating gives CASSRRQVSQPQHF.

This clonotype occurred many times. V is TRBV4-1 and J is TRBJ2-3, with TRBD2 matching 8 bases. The junction had 2 bases not matched to a gene; V was cut back by 0 bases and J by 0 bases. Germline V CDR1 and CDR2: MGHRA, YSYEKL. The CDR3 extends over 16 amino acids. The CDR3 here is CASSQDTSGSTDTQYF. In DNA, the CDR3 is TGCGCCAGCAGCCAAGATACTAGCGGAAGCACAGATACGCAGTATTTT.

Worth noting for this clonotype: In this CDR3 the conserved last residue, phenylalanine or tryptophan, is missing, so a read error is likely. The V call is TRBV20-1, the J call TRBJ1-1; D is possibly TRBD1 (6 bases). V lost 2 bases, J lost 1 base, and 17 bases lay in between. This CDR3 is 16 amino acids long. Germline assignment: CDR1 DFQATT and CDR2 SNEGSKA (reference sequence). CDR3 region: CSARSVGGAQNTEAFL. As DNA, the CDR3 is TGCAGTGCTAGATCCGTGGGGGGGGCACAGAACACTGAAGCTTTCCTT.

This clonotype was observed many times. The chain employs TRBV20-1 and TRBJ1-1, with 7 bases that match TRBD1. The CDR3 length is 15 residues. The V gene's germline CDR1 is DFQATT and CDR2 SNEGSKA (reference sequence). J lost 7 bases, V lost 5 bases, and 16 bases had no gene match. The CDR3 region is CSAQGSQGKTDEAFF. The CDR3 nucleotides read TGCAGTGCTCAAGGTTCACAGGGGAAAACCGATGAAGCTTTCTTT.

This clonotype was seen ten or more times. The chain employs TRBV9 and TRBJ2-3; 9 bases agree with TRBD2. Germline CDR1 reads SGDLS; CDR2 reads YYNGEE. Unmatched junction bases numbered 5, after V lost 1 base and J lost 2 bases. This CDR3 comprises 16 residues. The CDR3 protein is CASSVTSGRNTDTQYF. DNA of the CDR3: TGTGCCAGCAGCGTAACTAGCGGGCGGAACACAGATACGCAGTATTTT.

This clonotype occurred many times. The chain uses TRBV18 and TRBJ1-1; TRBD1 aligns across 9 bases. The CDR3 covers 15 residues. V lost 3 bases and J lost 11; bases outside the gene matches: 13. The germline V gene has CDR1 KGHSH and CDR2 LQKENI. The CDR3 sequence: CASSPPDRGGRTAFF. The DNA for the CDR3 is TGTGCCAGCTCACCCCCGGACAGGGGAGGTCGAACGGCTTTCTTT.

The J gene is TRBJ2-3, the V gene TRBV9; 15 bases align to TRBD2. Trimming at V came to 4 bases and at J to 7 bases, leaving 4 bases not matched to a gene. CDR3 size: 15 residues. From germline, CDR1 is SGDLS and CDR2 YYNGEE. This CDR3 reads CASSQGLAGGNTQYF. The CDR3 region has the DNA TGTGCCAGCAGCCAGGGACTAGCGGGAGGAAATACGCAGTATTTT.

This clonotype was detected ten times or more. The chain employs TRBV29-1 and TRBJ1-1; D uncertain. Germline loops: CDR1 SQVTM, CDR2 ANQGSEA. The length of the CDR3 is 13 residues. Trimming took 3 bases from V and 4 from J, leaving 12 bases between them. CDR3 in amino acids: CSVELGRTTEAFF. The CDR3 DNA is TGCAGCGTTGAGCTCGGGAGGACCACTGAAGCTTTCTTT. The entire variable domain, with the rest obtained from reference TRBV29-1 and TRBJ1-1, is as follows: SAVISQKPSRDICQRGTSLTIQCQVDSQVTMMFWYRQQPGQSLTLIATANQGSEATYESGFVIDKFPISRPNLTFSTLTVSNMSPEDSSIYLCSVELGRTTEAFFGQGTRLTVV.

This clonotype was seen repeatedly, ten times or more. The chain joins TRBV29-1 to TRBJ2-1; D call uncertain. The CDR3 totals 11 residues. Trimming removed 7 bases at V and 10 bases at J, with 14 bases between. The V gene's germline CDR1 is SQVTM and CDR2 ANQGSEA. The CDR3 here is CSAGQAEEQFF. CDR3 bases: TGCAGCGCTGGTCAGGCGGAGGAGCAGTTCTTC.

This clonotype was picked up many times. The CDR3 DNA sequence: TGTGCCAGCAGCCAAGGCGACTACGAGCAGTACTTC. Translated, it gives CASSQGDYEQYF. The rearrangement uses TRBV3-1 and TRBJ2-7; D is unresolved. Trimming left V 1 base short and J 3 bases short, with 4 bases between. CDR1 LGHDT and CDR2 YNNKEL come from the germline V gene (reference sequence). The CDR3 sequence is 12 residues long.

Judged by abundance, this clonotype is medium-sized. CDR3 nucleotides: TGTGCCAGCAGAACGGGGGGAGTAAAGAACAATGAGCAGTTCTTC. Amino acids: CASRTGGVKNNEQFF. The genes are TRBV6-2 or TRBV6-3 and TRBJ2-1, with 7 bases fitting TRBD2. This CDR3 is built from 15 residues. From germline, CDR1 is MNHEY and CDR2 SVGEGT. V shed 6 bases, J shed 5 bases, and the junction held 10 bases outside the gene matches.

This clonotype was seen a handful of times. Here the CDR3 reads CASSNTRWGQYF. The CDR3 nucleotides read TGTGCCAGCAGTAACACCCGGTGGGGGCAGTATTTT. This chain connects TRBV6-5 to TRBJ2-3; no clear D. Trimming removed 5 bases from V and 11 bases from J, with 14 bases in between. This CDR3 is 12 amino acids long. Germline assignment: CDR1 MNHEY and CDR2 SVGAGI.

The chain has TRBV7-9 and TRBJ1-1; tentative D call: TRBD1 (6 bases). Germline assignment: CDR1 SEHNR and CDR2 FQNEAQ (reference sequence). With 4 bases removed from V and 10 bases from J, the gap between germline ends came to 16 bases. The CDR3 contains 13 residues. CDR3 residues: CASSSQGLSVAFF. The CDR3 nucleotides are TGTGCCAGCAGCTCTCAGGGGTTGTCGGTAGCTTTCTTT.

This clonotype was seen only a few times. The DNA of the CDR3 is TGTGCCAGCAGCTTCGGCGGCATTAATGAAAAACTGTTTTTT. Translated: CASSFGGINEKLFF. The chain couples TRBV5-4 to TRBJ1-4, with D uncertain. Germline CDR1 and CDR2: SGHNT and YYREEE (reference sequence). The CDR3 extends over 14 amino acids. Trimming pared 2 bases from V and 4 bases from J, leaving 9 bases between. The whole variable domain, remainder taken from reference TRBV5-4 and TRBJ1-4, is ETGVTQSPTHLIKTRGQQVTLRCSSQSGHNTVSWYQQALGQGPQFIFQYYREEENGRGNFPPRFSGLQFPNYSSELNVNALELDDSALYLCASSFGGINEKLFFGSGTQLSVL.

As concerns this clonotype: The conserved final phenylalanine or tryptophan is absent from the CDR3, which likely points to a read error. The V and J genes are TRBV29-1 and TRBJ2-1, with 13 bases fitting TRBD2. Per the germline V gene, CDR1 is SQVTM and CDR2 is ANQGSEA. The CDR3 loop spans 13 amino acids. CDR3 sequence: CSVETSGRNEQFL. CDR3 bases: TGCAGTGTTGAGACTAGCGGGAGGAATGAGCAGTTCCTC.

The chain employs TRBV28 and TRBJ2-1; no reliable D call. This CDR3 spans 14 amino acids. Trimming pared 6 bases from V and 4 bases from J, leaving 13 bases between. Germline V gene sequence: CDR1 MDHEN, CDR2 SYDVKM. CDR3: CASRYTTSYNEQFF. Here the CDR3 DNA reads TGTGCCAGCAGGTACACGACTTCATACAATGAGCAGTTCTTC.

V and J are TRBV3-1 and TRBJ2-3; 9 nucleotides match TRBD2. V dropped 8 bases and J dropped 0; count of bases not matched to a gene: 12. In germline, CDR1 is LGHDT, CDR2 YNNKEL (reference sequence). This CDR3 spans 17 amino acids. As DNA, the CDR3 is TGTGCCAGCGGCCCTCAGACTAGCGGAGGGAGCACAGATACGCAGTATTTT. This encodes CASGPQTSGGSTDTQYF.

This clonotype occurred many times. J is TRBJ1-1 and V is TRBV20-1; D is ambiguous. CDR3 length equals 14 residues. Deletions cut 1 base from V and 5 bases from J, with 14 bases between. Per germline, CDR1 DFQATT and CDR2 SNEGSKA (reference sequence). CDR3 loop: CSARAMSGLTEAFF. The DNA of the CDR3 is TGCAGTGCTAGAGCTATGTCAGGATTAACTGAAGCTTTCTTT.

There are many counts of this clonotype. The chain combines TRBV7-8 with TRBJ2-7, with D unresolved. V was shortened by 5 bases and J by 1 base, with 12 bases between the two germline ends. CDR1 SGHVS and CDR2 FQNEAQ come from the germline V gene. CDR3 size: 14 residues. The CDR3 sequence is CASSTDVGSYEQYF. The CDR3, as DNA: TGTGCCAGCAGCACCGACGTGGGGTCCTACGAGCAGTACTTC.